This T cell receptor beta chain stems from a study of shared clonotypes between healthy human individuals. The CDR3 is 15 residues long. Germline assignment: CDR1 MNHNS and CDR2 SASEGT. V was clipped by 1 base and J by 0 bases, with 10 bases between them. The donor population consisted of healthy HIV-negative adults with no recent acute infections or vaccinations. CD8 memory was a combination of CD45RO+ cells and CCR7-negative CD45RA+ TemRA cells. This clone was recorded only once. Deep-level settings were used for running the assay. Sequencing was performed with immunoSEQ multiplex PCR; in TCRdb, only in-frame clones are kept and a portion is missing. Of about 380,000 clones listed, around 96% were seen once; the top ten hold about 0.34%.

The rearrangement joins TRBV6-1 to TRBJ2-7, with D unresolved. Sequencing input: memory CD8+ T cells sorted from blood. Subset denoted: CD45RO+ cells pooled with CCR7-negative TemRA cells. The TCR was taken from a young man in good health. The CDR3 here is CASSEGWRSSYEQYF. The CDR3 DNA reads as TGTGCCAGCAGTGAAGGATGGCGGAGCTCCTACGAGCAGTACTTC.